The following is a TCR beta chain sequence with its context. This record belongs to a study of T cell changes during pregnancy in multiple sclerosis. TCRdb's table, derived via immunoSEQ multiplex PCR, lists solely in-frame clones and lacks some. The profile shows some 20,000 clones, about 90% of them singletons. The CDR3 has 19 amino acids. The germline CDR1 and CDR2 sequences are MNHEY and SMNVEV (reference sequence). V lost 4 bases to trimming and J lost 0 bases; unmatched junction nucleotides: 18. This sample comprised CD8+ T cells from peripheral blood mononuclear cells, obtained in the second trimester of pregnancy. This clonotype originated in a female donor in good health, enrolled as a control in a pregnancy study. This chain joins TRBV27 and TRBJ2-7; 7 bases match TRBD1. The CDR3 nucleotides read TGTGCCAGCAGTTCCCCCGCCCTCACAGGGGCCCAATCCTCCTACGAGCAGTACTTC. The encoded protein is CASSSPALTGAQSSYEQYF.